This T cell receptor beta chain was identified in a study of blood T cell repertoires in COVID-19. TCRdb's table, derived via immunoSEQ multiplex PCR, lists solely in-frame clones and lacks some. The sample has around 250,000 clones, more than 85% seen once. CDR3 length equals 16 residues. Germline V gives CDR1 SGHNT, CDR2 YENEEA. V dropped 5 bases and J dropped 6 bases, with 22 bases sitting between them. Sequences were obtained from peripheral blood. This receptor was taken from a man between 18 and 29 years old with active or convalescent COVID-19. The chain uses TRBV11-3 and TRBJ1-1; TRBD1 is a possible D gene (5 bases). The CDR3 spells CASSPVGAEGWAEAFF. Here the CDR3 DNA reads TGTGCCAGCAGCCCGGTTGGTGCGGAGGGGTGGGCTGAAGCTTTCTTT.